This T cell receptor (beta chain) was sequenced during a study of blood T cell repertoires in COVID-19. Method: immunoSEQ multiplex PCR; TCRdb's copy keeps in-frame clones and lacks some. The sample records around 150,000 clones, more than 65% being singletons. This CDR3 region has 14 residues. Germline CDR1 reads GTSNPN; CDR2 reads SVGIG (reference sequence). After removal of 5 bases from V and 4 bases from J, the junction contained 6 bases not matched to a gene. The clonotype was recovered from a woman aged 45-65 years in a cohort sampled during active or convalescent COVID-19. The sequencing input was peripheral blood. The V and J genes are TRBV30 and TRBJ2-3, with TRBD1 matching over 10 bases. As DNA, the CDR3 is TGTGCCTGGGCCGGGACAGGGGTCCCAGATACGCAGTATTTT. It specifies CAWAGTGVPDTQYF.